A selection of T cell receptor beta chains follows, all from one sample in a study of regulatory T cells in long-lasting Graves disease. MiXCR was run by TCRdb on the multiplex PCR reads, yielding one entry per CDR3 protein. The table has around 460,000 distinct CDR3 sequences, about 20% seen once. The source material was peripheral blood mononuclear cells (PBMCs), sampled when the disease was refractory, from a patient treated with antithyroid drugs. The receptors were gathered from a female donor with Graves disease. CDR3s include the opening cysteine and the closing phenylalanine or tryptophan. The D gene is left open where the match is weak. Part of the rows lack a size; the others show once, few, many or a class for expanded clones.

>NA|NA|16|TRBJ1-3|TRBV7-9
CASSLGAGAGWNTIYF
TGTGCCAGCAGCTTAGGGGCCGGGGCCGGCTGGAACACCATATATTTT
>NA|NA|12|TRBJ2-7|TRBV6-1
CASWDTLGEQYF
TGTGCCAGTTGGGACACTCTCGGCGAGCAGTACTTC
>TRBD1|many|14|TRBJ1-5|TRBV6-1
CASSPGTGHQPQHF
TGTGCCAGCAGTCCCGGGACAGGTCATCAGCCCCAGCATTTT
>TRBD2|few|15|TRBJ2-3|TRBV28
CASSLSAGGPDTQYF
TGTGCCAGCAGTTTATCAGCGGGAGGGCCGGATACGCAGTATTTT
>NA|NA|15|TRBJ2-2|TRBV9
CASSVEQGNTGELFF
TGTGCCAGCAGCGTGGAACAGGGAAACACCGGGGAGCTGTTTTTT
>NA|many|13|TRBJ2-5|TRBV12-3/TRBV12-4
CASSLGSEETQYF
TGTGCCAGCAGCTTAGGCTCGGAGGAGACCCAGTACTTC
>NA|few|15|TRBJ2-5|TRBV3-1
CASSQGTQGEKTQYF
TGTGCCAGCAGCCAGGGTACCCAAGGGGAAAAGACCCAGTACTTC
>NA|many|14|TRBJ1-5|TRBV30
CAWSHPNIHQPQHF
TGTGCCTGGAGTCATCCGAACATCCATCAGCCCCAGCATTTT
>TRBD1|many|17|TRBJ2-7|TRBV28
CASSRDTGVGGWYEQYF
TGTGCCAGCAGCCGCGATACAGGGGTTGGTGGTTGGTACGAGCAGTACTTC
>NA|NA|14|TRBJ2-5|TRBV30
CAWSEGLLRETQYF
TGTGCCTGGAGTGAGGGACTCCTCCGGGAGACCCAGTACTTC
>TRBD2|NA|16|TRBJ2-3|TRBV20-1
CSARDGEGGNTDTQYF
TGCAGTGCTAGAGATGGGGAGGGAGGCAACACAGATACGCAGTATTTT
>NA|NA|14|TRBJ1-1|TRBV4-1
CASSQDEGRVEAFF
TGCGCCAGCAGCCAAGATGAAGGTCGGGTTGAAGCTTTCTTT
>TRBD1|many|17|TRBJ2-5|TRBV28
CASSALTGGLGQETQYF
TGTGCCAGCAGTGCCCTGACAGGGGGCTTGGGGCAAGAGACCCAGTACTTC
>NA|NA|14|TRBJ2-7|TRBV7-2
CASSLARVYDEQYF
TGTGCCAGCAGCTTAGCCAGGGTCTACGACGAGCAGTACTTC
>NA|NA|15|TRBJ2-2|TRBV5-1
CASSLVSVNTGELFF
TGCGCCAGCAGCTTGGTTTCAGTGAACACCGGGGAGCTGTTTTTT
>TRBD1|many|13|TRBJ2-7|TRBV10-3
CATGQAKYYEQYF
TGTGCCACCGGACAGGCCAAATACTACGAGCAGTACTTC
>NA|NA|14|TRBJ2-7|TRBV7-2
CASSIFQGPYEQYF
TGTGCCAGCAGCATATTCCAGGGGCCCTACGAGCAGTACTTC
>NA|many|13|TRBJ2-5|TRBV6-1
CASSRTEKETQYF
TGTGCCAGCAGCAGGACAGAGAAGGAGACCCAGTACTTC
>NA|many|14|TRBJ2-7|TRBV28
CASSSSDPTGNLYF
TGTGCCAGCAGTTCTTCCGACCCGACAGGTAATTTGTACTTC
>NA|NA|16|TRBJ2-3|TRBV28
CASSPWDGASTDTQYF
TGTGCCAGCAGTCCCTGGGACGGAGCCAGCACAGATACGCAGTATTTT
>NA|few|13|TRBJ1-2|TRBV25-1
CASSEFFGDGYTF
TGTGCCAGCAGTGAATTTTTCGGGGATGGCTACACCTTC
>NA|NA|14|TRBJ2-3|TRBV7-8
CASTGLGNTDTQYF
TGTGCCAGCACCGGTCTAGGGAACACAGATACGCAGTATTTT
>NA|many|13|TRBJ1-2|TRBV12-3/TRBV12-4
CASSSGRTYGYTF
TGTGCCAGCAGTTCGGGACGGACCTATGGCTACACCTTC
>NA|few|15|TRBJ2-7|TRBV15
CATSRGSLGSYEQYF
TGTGCCACCAGCAGAGGTTCCCTGGGGTCCTACGAGCAGTACTTC
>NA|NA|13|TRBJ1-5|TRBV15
CATSRDLRQPQHF
TGTGCCACCAGCAGAGATCTTCGTCAGCCCCAGCATTTT
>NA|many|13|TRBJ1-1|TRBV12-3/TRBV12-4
CASTWGKNTEAFF
TGTGCCAGCACCTGGGGAAAGAACACTGAAGCTTTCTTT
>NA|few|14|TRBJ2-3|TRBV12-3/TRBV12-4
CASSKPGSQDTQYF
TGTGCCAGCAGCAAACCCGGGAGTCAGGATACGCAGTATTTT
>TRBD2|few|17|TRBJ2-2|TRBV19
CASSKRGAPSNTGELFF
TGTGCCAGTAGTAAGCGGGGCGCACCCTCTAACACCGGGGAGCTGTTTTTT